This note documents a single T cell receptor (beta chain) sequence. The record originates from a study of blood T cell repertoires in COVID-19. As for the study in general: The analysed material was cDNA or gDNA that came from T cells, B-cell-depleted T cells, or PBMCs.

Under the authors' procedure: Amplification of reference gene primers provided the estimated nucleated cell counts. Here immunoSEQ multiplex PCR was the method, and the copy in TCRdb shows in-frame clones only, minus some. The DNA gave D and trimming, while V, J and clone size come from that table. In the table there are some 100,000 clones, 91% of which are singletons. This CDR3 is built from 16 residues. From germline, CDR1 is SGDLS and CDR2 YYNGEE. After removal of 0 bases from V and 7 bases from J, the junction contained 12 bases not matched to a gene. The receptor was derived from a human donor with active COVID-19. The donor label of this sample is uncertain. The sample comprised peripheral blood. V and J are TRBV9 and TRBJ1-2; 7 bases align to TRBD1. The CDR3 DNA is TGTGCCAGCAGCGTAGGGGACAGTGGAGTCGGGGGTGGCTACACCTTC. Its protein product is CASSVGDSGVGGGYTF.